The rows below give T cell receptor beta chains drawn from one sample of a study of siplizumab effects on memory and regulatory T cells. TCRdb's copy holds only in-frame clones and misses some; the assay was immunoSEQ multiplex PCR. The table records 90,000 to 140,000 clones, more than 85% of them present only once. The sample was CD4+ T cells sorted from blood. The receptor source for this set is a human donor in good health. The CDR3 runs from the conserved cysteine through the conserved F or W. The D gene is left open where the match is weak. Expanded clones get a size class; other rows say once, few or many, or leave the size out.

>.|TRBJ1-6|TRBV6-1|.
TGTGCCAGCAAAGGAGGGATTGACTCACCCCTCCACTTT
CASKGGIDSPLHF
>.|TRBJ1-1|TRBV6-5|.
TGTGCCAGCAGTCACAGGGAGGGGACTGAAGCTTTCTTT
CASSHREGTEAFF
>TRBD2|TRBJ2-7|TRBV27|.
TGTGCCAGCAGTTTTATAGCGGGGTACGAGCAGTACTTC
CASSFIAGYEQYF
>.|TRBJ2-5|TRBV7-9|.
TGTGCCAGCAGCCCCTTGGGGCCAATCCCCGGGGAGACCCAGTACTTC
CASSPLGPIPGETQYF
>TRBD1|TRBJ2-1|TRBV4-1|.
TGCGCCAGCAGCCAAGAGTCCGGACAGGGATATAGGGAGCAGTTCTTC
CASSQESGQGYREQFF
>.|TRBJ2-7|TRBV5-6|.
TGTGCCAGCAGCTTGGTTGCCAGGATTCGATACGAGCAGTACTTC
CASSLVARIRYEQYF
>.|TRBJ1-2|TRBV6-5|few
TGTGCCAGCAGCAACAGGGAAGGCTATGGCTACACCTTC
CASSNREGYGYTF
>TRBD1|TRBJ2-7|TRBV19|.
TGTGCCAGTAGCAGGGACAGCATGTACGAGCAGTACTTC
CASSRDSMYEQYF
>.|TRBJ1-3|TRBV7-9|.
TGTGCCAGCAGCTTAGGGTCGTCTGGAATATACACCATATATTTT
CASSLGSSGIYTIYF
>TRBD2|TRBJ2-1|TRBV11-3|.
TGTGCCAGCAGCTTAGAACGGCTAGCGGCTAACTCCTACAATGAGCAGTTCTTC
CASSLERLAANSYNEQFF
>TRBD1|TRBJ1-2|TRBV6-5|.
TGTGCCAGCAGTTCGACAGGGGCTAACTATGGCTACACCTTC
CASSSTGANYGYTF
>TRBD1|TRBJ1-4|TRBV15|.
TGTGCCACCAGCAGTACAGGGGGCGAGAATGAAAAACTGTTTTTT
CATSSTGGENEKLFF
>.|TRBJ1-1|TRBV7-3|.
TGTGCCAGCAGCTTTGGCCCCGGGGAAGGCACTGAAGCTTTCTTT
CASSFGPGEGTEAFF
>.|TRBJ1-3|TRBV18|.
TGTGCCAGCTCTCCCGAGTTACAGGCGCCCAGCTCTGGAAACACCATATATTTT
CASSPELQAPSSGNTIYF
>.|TRBJ1-2|TRBV7-2|.
TGTGCCAGCAGCCCGCCGGGGGGGGACTATGGCTACACCTTC
CASSPPGGDYGYTF
>.|TRBJ2-1|TRBV28|once
TGTGCCAGCAGTTCCGGGAGACAGTCAACTTACAATGAGCAGTTCTTC
CASSSGRQSTYNEQFF
>.|TRBJ1-5|TRBV18|.
TGTGCCAGCTCATCTGGGGATCAGCCCCAGCATTTT
CASSSGDQPQHF
>.|TRBJ2-7|TRBV6-6|.
TGTGCCAGCAGTTACCGCAGGGGTTCCTACGAGCAGTACTTC
CASSYRRGSYEQYF
>TRBD1|TRBJ1-1|TRBV7-9|.
TGTGCCAGCAGCCGGAACAGGGGAGGCACTGAAGCTTTCTTT
CASSRNRGGTEAFF
>.|TRBJ2-7|TRBV7-2|.
TGTGCCAGCAGCTTATCGCCGGACAGCTTCTACGAGCAGTACTTC
CASSLSPDSFYEQYF
>TRBD2|TRBJ2-7|TRBV5-5|.
TGTGCCAGCAGCCGCGGGGGGTACTACGAGCAGTACTTC
CASSRGGYYEQYF
>.|TRBJ1-2|TRBV5-6|.
TGTGCCAGCAGCTTGCAGGGTTTGGCTTACGGCTACACCTTC
CASSLQGLAYGYTF
>.|TRBJ1-3|TRBV19|.
TGTGCCAGTAGTACCTCCCAGGGAGCCGCAAACACCATATATTTT
CASSTSQGAANTIYF
>.|TRBJ1-2|TRBV2|once
TGTGCCAGCAGTGAAGACGGTAGCGGCTATGGCTACACCTTC
CASSEDGSGYGYTF
>TRBD1|TRBJ2-2|TRBV9|.
TGTGCCAGCAGCGTATCTACAGGGGTATCGCCCGGGGAGCTGTTTTTT
CASSVSTGVSPGELFF
>TRBD1|TRBJ1-1|TRBV6-6|.
TGTGCCAGCACAAAAGGGACAGGGACCGCGATTACTGAAGCTTTCTTT
CASTKGTGTAITEAFF
>.|TRBJ2-2|TRBV7-2|.
TGTGCCAGCAGCCCCCGGAGCGAGCTGTTTTTT
CASSPRSELFF
>TRBD2|TRBJ2-2|TRBV29-1|.
TGCAGCGGGTACCTGGGGGCTAGCGGGAGTGGGGAGCTGTTTTTT
CSGYLGASGSGELFF
>.|TRBJ1-2|TRBV11-2|.
TGTGCCAGCAGGGCGGTTTCGGGATACGGAGCTAACTATGGCTACACCTTC
CASRAVSGYGANYGYTF
>.|TRBJ1-2|TRBV19|.
TGTGCCAGTAGTCCGAGTGGGGGCCTCTATGGCTACACCTTC
CASSPSGGLYGYTF
>.|TRBJ2-1|TRBV30|.
TGTGCCTGGACCCCCAGCGGCCCCCTCCATGAGCAGTTCTTC
CAWTPSGPLHEQFF
>.|TRBJ1-3|TRBV5-4|.
TGTGCCAGCAGCTTGAGTCTCTCTGGAAACACCATATATTTT
CASSLSLSGNTIYF
>TRBD1|TRBJ2-7|TRBV5-8|.
TGTGCCAGCAGCGGTACCGGGACAGTCTCCTACGAGCAGTACTTC
CASSGTGTVSYEQYF
>TRBD1|TRBJ1-3|TRBV6-5|once
TGTGCCAGCAGCACCCCCGGACAGGGGGCAAACACCATATATTTT
CASSTPGQGANTIYF
>.|TRBJ2-3|TRBV2|.
TGTGCCAGCAGCACCAGCCCGACGGCAGATACGCAGTATTTT
CASSTSPTADTQYF
>.|TRBJ1-4|TRBV14|.
TGTGCCAGCAGCCAAGCGGGGGCGCAGGCTGAAAAACTGTTTTTT
CASSQAGAQAEKLFF
>TRBD1|TRBJ2-2|TRBV6-1|.
TGTGCCAGCATCAATCAGGGACAGACCACCGGGGAGCTGTTTTTT
CASINQGQTTGELFF
>.|TRBJ2-3|TRBV11-3|.
TGTGCCAGCAGTTTAACGGACAGACCCACAGATACGCAGTATTTT
CASSLTDRPTDTQYF
>.|TRBJ2-7|TRBV13|.
TGTGCCAGCAGCTTCAATCGTAGAGGGTCGGACGAGCAGTACTTC
CASSFNRRGSDEQYF
>.|TRBJ2-5|TRBV11-3|once
TGTGCCAGCAGCAAAACCTGGCGGGAGACCCAGTACTTC
CASSKTWRETQYF
>.|TRBJ2-5|TRBV7-9|.
TGTGCCAGCAGCTTTGCAGGGTTGGAGACCCAGTACTTC
CASSFAGLETQYF
>TRBD2|TRBJ2-3|TRBV7-3|.
TGTGCCAGCTCCCGCGAGCCTAGCGGAAACACAGATACGCAGTATTTT
CASSREPSGNTDTQYF
>.|TRBJ2-5|TRBV14|.
TGTGCCAGCAGCCAAAAAGAGACCCAGTACTTC
CASSQKETQYF
>.|TRBJ2-4|TRBV6-5|.
TGTGCCAGCAGGCCTCAGGCGAGAAACATTCAGTACTTC
CASRPQARNIQYF